One and the same sample provided the 32 T cell receptor beta chains below, sequenced in a study of T cell responses to AZD1222 COVID-19 vaccine. Sequencing used immunoSEQ multiplex PCR; TCRdb keeps in-frame clones, though not all of them. The data contain fewer than 90,000 clones, approximately 90% of them seen just once; the ten biggest clones take up more than 9%. Here the sequenced sample was peripheral blood, taken 28 days after the second AZD1222 dose. All receptors derive from an adult who received the AZD1222 COVID-19 vaccine.

The rearrangement uses TRBV2 and TRBJ1-3; 8 bases map to TRBD1. This CDR3 region has 14 residues. Germline V CDR1 and CDR2: SNHLY, FYNNEI. The J segment lost 7 bases and the V segment lost 2 bases, leaving 4 bases of the junction unmatched. The CDR3 DNA reads as TGTGCCAGCAGTGAATCCAGGGGGCTGAACACCATATATTTT. Encoded protein: CASSESRGLNTIYF.

V gene TRBV7-9 combines with J gene TRBJ2-1, with D possibly TRBD1 on 6 matching bases. CDR1 and CDR2 from the germline V gene are SEHNR and FQNEAQ (reference sequence). This CDR3 is built from 18 residues. Between the trimmed V and J ends, which lost 5 bases and 6 bases, there was a span of 26 bases. The CDR3 nucleotides read TGTGCCAGCAGCCTCACACTCTACCGGGACAACCTTGGCAATGAGCAGTTCTTC. It translates to CASSLTLYRDNLGNEQFF.

This chain joins TRBV9 and TRBJ2-7, with 7 positions matching TRBD1. J was trimmed by 6 bases and V by 2 bases; bases with no gene match: 5. CDR3 length: 13 residues. The germline V gene encodes CDR1 SGDLS and CDR2 YYNGEE. The CDR3 DNA is TGTGCCAGCAGCGTCGACAGGGAGCGCGAGCAGTACTTC. It translates to CASSVDREREQYF.

As DNA, the CDR3 is TGTGCCAGCAGCGGGACGCCTGTAGGAAACACCATATATTTT. Protein: CASSGTPVGNTIYF. The rearrangement uses TRBV7-9 and TRBJ1-3, with a weak D call TRBD1 (5 bases). Trimming took 5 bases from V and 4 from J, leaving 12 bases between them. The germline CDR1 and CDR2 sequences are SEHNR and FQNEAQ (reference sequence). The CDR3 runs to 14 residues.

The chain is built from TRBV2 and TRBJ1-5; D is unclear. Trimming took 4 bases from V and 4 from J, leaving 8 bases between them. CDR1 is SNHLY, CDR2 FYNNEI, per germline. This CDR3 has 13 residues. CDR3 coding DNA: TGTGCCAGCAGTGTGGACCGTAATCAGCCCCAGCATTTT. Its protein is CASSVDRNQPQHF. Full variable domain (missing parts from reference TRBV2 and TRBJ1-5): EPEVTQTPSHQVTQMGQEVILRCVPISNHLYFYWYRQILGQKVEFLVSFYNNEISEKSEIFDDQFSVERPDGSNFTLKIRSTKLEDSAMYFCASSVDRNQPQHFGDGTRLSIL.

The chain combines TRBV2 with TRBJ1-5; 7 bases map to TRBD1. The CDR3 length is 14 residues. Germline values: CDR1 SNHLY, CDR2 FYNNEI. With V trimmed by 6 bases and J by 6 bases, 8 bases remained unmatched. The CDR3 DNA sequence: TGTGCCAGCAGCCGACAGGGTCCCGGTCAGCCCCAGCATTTT. It translates to CASSRQGPGQPQHF.

The genes are TRBV11-3 and TRBJ2-2; weak D call: TRBD1 (6 bases). CDR1 is SGHNT and CDR2 is YENEEA in the germline V gene. The CDR3 is made up of 16 amino acids. The V and J ends lost 1 base and 1 base respectively, with 10 bases between them. The CDR3 is CASSLGGTRNTGELFF. Written as DNA, the CDR3 is TGTGCCAGCAGCTTAGGGGGGACAAGGAACACCGGGGAGCTGTTTTTT.

The V gene is TRBV4-1, the J gene TRBJ2-2; weak D call: TRBD2 (5 bases). Trimming shortened V by 0 bases and J by 3 bases, and 17 bases separated the two germline ends. This CDR3 is 18 amino acids long. CDR1 MGHRA and CDR2 YSYEKL come from the germline V gene. The CDR3 DNA sequence: TGCGCCAGCAGCCAAGATTTGTTAAGGACTGGAGACACCGGGGAGCTGTTTTTT. Protein product: CASSQDLLRTGDTGELFF.

The CDR3 loop reads CAWTQGAVSNYGYTF. The CDR3 nucleotides read TGTGCCTGGACCCAAGGGGCAGTTTCTAACTATGGCTACACCTTC. The chain employs TRBV30 and TRBJ1-2; TRBD1 might be the D (5 bases). Trimming cost V 4 bases and J 0 bases, with 15 bases left between them. The length of the CDR3 is 15 residues. Per the germline V gene, CDR1 is GTSNPN and CDR2 is SVGIG (reference sequence).

The J gene is TRBJ1-1, the V gene TRBV5-1; TRBD1 is a possible D gene (6 bases). Trimming took 6 bases from V and 8 from J, leaving 14 bases between them. Germline CDR1 is SGHRS and CDR2 is YFSETQ. The CDR3 runs 12 residues. The CDR3 coding sequence is TGCGCCAGCAACGACCCAGGGACAGAAGCTTTCTTT. Protein product: CASNDPGTEAFF.

Only one count was recorded for this clone. This chain uses TRBV19 with TRBJ1-2; tentatively, D is TRBD1 (6 bases). V was shortened by 2 bases and J by 8 bases, with 21 bases between the two germline ends. CDR1 and CDR2 from the germline V gene are LNHDA and SQIVND (reference sequence). CDR3 size: 16 residues. CDR3 sequence reads: CASSIKEGGRGGGYTF. CDR3 bases: TGTGCCAGTAGTATAAAGGAGGGGGGCCGGGGCGGAGGCTACACCTTC.

V is TRBV2 and J is TRBJ1-4; D unresolved. In germline, CDR1 is SNHLY, CDR2 FYNNEI. The CDR3 length is 13 residues. Trimming left V 2 bases short and J 8 bases short, with 9 bases between. The CDR3 nucleotides are TGTGCCAGCAGTGAACCCCCAGGAGAAAAACTGTTTTTT. It codes for CASSEPPGEKLFF.

The genes are TRBV28 and TRBJ1-6; the D gene is possibly TRBD1 (5 bases). This CDR3 has 15 residues. Per the germline V gene, CDR1 is MDHEN and CDR2 is SYDVKM. V was clipped by 2 bases and J by 9 bases, with 14 bases between them. The CDR3 reads CASSLVSGGGSPLHF. CDR3 nucleotide sequence: TGTGCCAGCAGTTTAGTGTCTGGGGGAGGTTCACCCCTCCACTTT.

This clone is a singleton in its sample. The J gene is TRBJ2-3, the V gene TRBV29-1; D is perhaps TRBD1 or TRBD2 (5 bases each). CDR1 is SQVTM and CDR2 is ANQGSEA in the germline V gene. CDR3 length equals 15 residues. Deletions cut 1 base from V and 3 bases from J, with 14 bases between. The CDR3 reads CSVEVRPWGTDTQYF. The CDR3 region has the DNA TGCAGCGTTGAAGTTAGGCCCTGGGGGACAGATACGCAGTATTTT.

A note on this clone: This specimen includes other DNA sequences encoding the same CDR3. V is TRBV6-5 and J is TRBJ1-6; D possibly corresponds to TRBD1 (6 bases). The germline V gene encodes CDR1 MNHEY and CDR2 SVGAGI. V was clipped by 0 bases and J by 9 bases, with 12 bases between them. The CDR3 extends over 15 amino acids. CDR3 sequence (DNA): TGTGCCAGCAGTTACTCGGCGGGGGGCGGTTCACCCCTCCACTTT. Translation gives CASSYSAGGGSPLHF.

This chain joins TRBV6-5 and TRBJ1-1; unclear D gene. Germline CDR1 MNHEY, CDR2 SVGAGI. This CDR3 is 13 amino acids long. Trimming shortened V by 7 bases and J by 2 bases, and 11 bases separated the two germline ends. The CDR3 region has the DNA TGTGCCAGCAAAGGAACCTCAAACACTGAAGCTTTCTTT. Amino acids: CASKGTSNTEAFF.

The chain combines TRBV3-1 (or the pseudogene TRBV3-2) with TRBJ1-1; TRBD1 is a possible D gene (5 bases). With 4 bases removed from V and 5 bases from J, the gap between germline ends came to 14 bases. CDR3 length: 14 amino acids. Germline-derived CDR1 and CDR2 are LGHDT and YNNKEL (reference sequence). The CDR3 region is CASSPPGGGTEAFF. CDR3 DNA sequence: TGTGCCAGCAGCCCCCCCGGGGGGGGGACTGAAGCTTTCTTT.

The V gene is TRBV11-3, the J gene TRBJ2-3; D gene ambiguous. Trimming took off 3 bases at V and 3 bases at J, with 7 bases between the two ends. The CDR3 spans 13 residues. Germline V CDR1 and CDR2: SGHNT, YENEEA. The CDR3 DNA sequence: TGTGCCAGCAGCTTGGGTTCAACAGATACGCAGTATTTT. The encoded protein is CASSLGSTDTQYF. The full variable domain, with the rest looked up from reference TRBV11-3 and TRBJ2-3, is EAGVVQSPRYKIIEKKQPVAFWCNPISGHNTLYWYLQNLGQGPELLIRYENEEAVDDSQLPKDRFSAERLKGVDSTLKIQPAELGDSAVYLCASSLGSTDTQYFGPGTRLTVL.

V and J are TRBV5-1 and TRBJ2-7; D is unclear. CDR3 length equals 13 residues. In germline, CDR1 is SGHRS, CDR2 YFSETQ. The germline V and J ends were trimmed by 5 bases and 3 bases, with 12 bases remaining between them. CDR3 bases: TGCGCCAGCAGGGCTACCGGCCGCTACGAGCAGTACTTC. This gives the protein CASRATGRYEQYF.

The CDR3 protein is CASSRPGQDTGELFF. CDR3 DNA: TGTGCCAGCTCACGACCGGGACAAGACACCGGGGAGCTGTTTTTT. V usage is TRBV18 and J usage is TRBJ2-2, with a possible D match to TRBD1 (6 bases). Per the germline V gene, CDR1 is KGHSH and CDR2 is LQKENI. Trimming pared 4 bases from V and 3 bases from J, leaving 12 bases between. This CDR3 comprises 15 residues.

The rearrangement links TRBV7-9 to TRBJ1-2, with 9 bases matching TRBD1. CDR1 is SEHNR, CDR2 FQNEAQ, per germline (reference sequence). V shed 5 bases, J shed 4 bases, and the junction held 5 bases outside the gene matches. This CDR3 is built from 14 residues. This CDR3 is CASSPRDRVYGYTF. In nucleotides, the CDR3 is TGTGCCAGCAGCCCCCGGGACAGGGTCTATGGCTACACCTTC.

The gene calls are TRBV3-1 (or the pseudogene TRBV3-2) and TRBJ2-3, with TRBD2 matching over 12 bases. This CDR3 is 19 amino acids long. V lost 0 bases, J lost 5 bases, and 12 bases stayed unmatched. Germline V gene data show CDR1 as LGHDT and CDR2 as YNNKEL (reference sequence). CDR3: CASSQDAGLAGLRGDTQYF. The DNA of the CDR3 is TGTGCCAGCAGCCAAGATGCAGGACTAGCGGGACTCAGGGGAGATACGCAGTATTTT.

CDR3 loop: CASLRQGSGSPLHF. CDR3 bases: TGTGCCAGTTTACGACAGGGGTCGGGTTCACCCCTCCACTTT. The rearrangement uses TRBV19 and TRBJ1-6; the match to TRBD1 covers 8 bases. The germline V gene has CDR1 LNHDA and CDR2 SQIVND (reference sequence). V was clipped by 8 bases and J by 9 bases; unmatched bases: 9. This CDR3 region has 14 residues.

The V call is TRBV30, the J call TRBJ1-3; TRBD1 aligns across 7 bases. Germline V CDR1 and CDR2: GTSNPN, SVGIG (reference sequence). This CDR3 is 12 amino acids long. The V segment lost 7 bases and the J segment 3 bases; nucleotides outside the gene matches: 3. The chain's CDR3 is CASRGLGNTIYF. CDR3 nucleotide sequence: TGTGCCTCTAGGGGGCTTGGAAACACCATATATTTT.

The chain combines TRBV4-1 with TRBJ2-7; D might be TRBD1 or TRBD2, each matching 5 bases. The CDR3 sequence is 16 residues long. Germline V gives CDR1 MGHRA, CDR2 YSYEKL. Deletions cut 0 bases from V and 3 bases from J, with 15 bases between. The DNA for the CDR3 is TGCGCCAGCAGCCAAGATCGGACTGAGGGGTACTACGAGCAGTACTTC. This encodes CASSQDRTEGYYEQYF.

In this sample, this clone turned up once. J is TRBJ2-7 and V is TRBV5-4; D gene uncertain. The germline V gene encodes CDR1 SGHNT and CDR2 YYREEE (reference sequence). V was shortened by 1 base and J by 2 bases, with 10 bases between the two germline ends. This CDR3 region has 14 residues. The CDR3: CASSLKSSPYEQYF. CDR3 in DNA: TGTGCCAGCAGCTTGAAATCCTCACCCTACGAGCAGTACTTC.

The chain employs TRBV6-5 and TRBJ1-2; the match to TRBD1 covers 7 bases. V lost 5 bases to trimming and J lost 2 bases; unmatched junction nucleotides: 8. From germline, CDR1 is MNHEY and CDR2 SVGAGI. The CDR3 length is 15 residues. DNA of the CDR3: TGTGCCAGCAGTCCAAGGCAGGGGGAAAACTATGGCTACACCTTC. Its translation: CASSPRQGENYGYTF.

This chain joins TRBV6-5 and TRBJ2-5; 8 bases align to TRBD2. After removal of 4 bases from V and 5 bases from J, the junction contained 6 bases not matched to a gene. Germline loops: CDR1 MNHEY, CDR2 SVGAGI. The CDR3 is 14 residues long. CDR3 in amino acids: CASSSRLASETQYF. The DNA for the CDR3 is TGTGCCAGCAGTTCCAGACTAGCGTCCGAGACCCAGTACTTC.

This clone was seen only once. The chain has TRBV6-1 and TRBJ1-1; tentatively, D is TRBD1 (5 bases). The CDR3 is 13 amino acids. V was pared by 3 bases and J by 7 bases, with 12 bases between. In germline, CDR1 is MNHNS, CDR2 SASEGT. The DNA for the CDR3 is TGTGCCAGCAGTGATTTTACGGGGGGTGAAGCTTTCTTT. This gives the protein CASSDFTGGEAFF.

The rearrangement joins TRBV7-2 to TRBJ1-2; the D gene is possibly TRBD1 (5 bases). The V gene lost 1 base and the J gene lost 3 bases, with 9 bases spanning the gap. CDR1 and CDR2 from the germline V gene are SGHTA and FQGNSA. CDR3 length: 14 residues. DNA of the CDR3: TGTGCCAGCAGCTTAGAGGCGGGGGACTATGGCTACACCTTC. It codes for CASSLEAGDYGYTF.

V is TRBV5-8 and J is TRBJ2-1; 15 bases match TRBD2. CDR1 and CDR2 from the germline V gene are SGHTS and YDEGEE. This CDR3 is built from 18 residues. J was trimmed by 6 bases and V by 0 bases; bases with no gene match: 7. CDR3 sequence (DNA): TGTGCCAGCAGCTTGGGGACTAGCGGGAGGGCCGGTGCCAATGAGCAGTTCTTC. This sequence encodes CASSLGTSGRAGANEQFF.

V gene TRBV21-1 combines with J gene TRBJ2-1; the table's D gene call, TRBD2, was not cross checked with the DNA. TRBV21-1 is shown as a pseudogene. The CDR3 runs 16 residues. The CDR3 loop reads CASSKIGLPSGDEQFF. In nucleotides, the CDR3 is TGTGCCAGCAGCAAAATCGGACTCCCGAGTGGCGATGAGCAGTTCTTC.